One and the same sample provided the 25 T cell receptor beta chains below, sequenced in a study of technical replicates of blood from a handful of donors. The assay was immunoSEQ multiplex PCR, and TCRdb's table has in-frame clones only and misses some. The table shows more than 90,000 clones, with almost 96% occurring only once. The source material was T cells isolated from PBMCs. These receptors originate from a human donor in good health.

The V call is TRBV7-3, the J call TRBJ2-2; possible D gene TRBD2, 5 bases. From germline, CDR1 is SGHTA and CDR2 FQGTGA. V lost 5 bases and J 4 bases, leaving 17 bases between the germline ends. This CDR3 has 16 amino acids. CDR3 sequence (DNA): TGTGCCAGCAGCCCCCGGGAACGGCTCTCCACCGGGGAGCTGTTTTTT. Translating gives CASSPRERLSTGELFF.

Here the CDR3 reads CASSGSGRNYNEQFF. The CDR3 DNA is TGCGCCAGCAGTGGAAGCGGGAGAAACTACAATGAGCAGTTCTTC. The genes are TRBV10-2 and TRBJ2-1, with 8 bases that match TRBD2. Trimming removed 4 bases from V and 3 bases from J; junction bases left unmatched: 5. CDR1 and CDR2 from the germline V gene are WSHSY and SAAADI. The CDR3 contains 15 residues.

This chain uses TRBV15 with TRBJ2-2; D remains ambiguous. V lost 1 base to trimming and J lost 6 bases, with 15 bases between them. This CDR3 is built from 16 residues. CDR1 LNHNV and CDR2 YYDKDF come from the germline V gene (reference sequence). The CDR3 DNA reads TGTGCCACCAGCAGAGGCGAGGTCGCGGTGCCCGGGGAGCTGTTTTTT. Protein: CATSRGEVAVPGELFF. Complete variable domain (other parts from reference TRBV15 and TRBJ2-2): DAMVIQNPRYQVTQFGKPVTLSCSQTLNHNVMYWYQQKSSQAPKLLFHYYDKDFNNEADTPDNFQSRRPNTSFCFLDIRSPGLGDTAMYLCATSRGEVAVPGELFFGEGSRLTVL.

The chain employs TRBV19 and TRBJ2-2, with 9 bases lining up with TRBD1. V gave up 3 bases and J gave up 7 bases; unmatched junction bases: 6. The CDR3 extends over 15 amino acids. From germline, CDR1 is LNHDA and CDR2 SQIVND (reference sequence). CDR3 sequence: CASSMSTGGYGELFF. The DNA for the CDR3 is TGTGCCAGTAGTATGTCCACAGGGGGCTACGGGGAGCTGTTTTTT. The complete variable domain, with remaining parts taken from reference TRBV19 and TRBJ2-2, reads DGGITQSPKYLFRKEGQNVTLSCEQNLNHDAMYWYRQDPGQGLRLIYYSQIVNDFQKGDIAEGYSVSREKKESFPLTVTSAQKNPTAFYLCASSMSTGGYGELFFGEGSRLTVL.

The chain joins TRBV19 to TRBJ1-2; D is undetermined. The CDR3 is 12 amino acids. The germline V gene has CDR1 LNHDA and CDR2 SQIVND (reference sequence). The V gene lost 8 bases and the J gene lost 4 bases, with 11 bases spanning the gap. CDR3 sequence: CASGLMGYGYTF. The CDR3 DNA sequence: TGTGCCAGTGGACTAATGGGCTATGGCTACACCTTC. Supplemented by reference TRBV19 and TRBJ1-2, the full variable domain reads DGGITQSPKYLFRKEGQNVTLSCEQNLNHDAMYWYRQDPGQGLRLIYYSQIVNDFQKGDIAEGYSVSREKKESFPLTVTSAQKNPTAFYLCASGLMGYGYTFGSGTRLTVV.

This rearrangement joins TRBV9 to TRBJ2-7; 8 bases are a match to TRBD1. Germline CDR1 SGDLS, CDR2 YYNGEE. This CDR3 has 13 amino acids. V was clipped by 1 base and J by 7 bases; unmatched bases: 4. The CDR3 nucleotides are TGTGCCAGCAGCGTAACCGGACAGGGTGAGCAGTACTTC. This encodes CASSVTGQGEQYF.

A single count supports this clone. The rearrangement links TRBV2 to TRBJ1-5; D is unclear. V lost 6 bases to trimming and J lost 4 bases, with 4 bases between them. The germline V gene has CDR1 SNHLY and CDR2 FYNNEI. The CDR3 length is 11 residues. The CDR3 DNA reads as TGTGCCAGCAGACTTAATCAGCCCCAGCATTTT. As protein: CASRLNQPQHF.

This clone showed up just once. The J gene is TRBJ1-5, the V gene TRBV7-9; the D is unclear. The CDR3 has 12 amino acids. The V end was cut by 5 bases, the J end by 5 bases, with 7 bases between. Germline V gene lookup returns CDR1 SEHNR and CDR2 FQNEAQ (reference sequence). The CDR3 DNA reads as TGTGCCAGCAGCCCTATTGATCAGCCCCAGCATTTT. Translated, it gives CASSPIDQPQHF.

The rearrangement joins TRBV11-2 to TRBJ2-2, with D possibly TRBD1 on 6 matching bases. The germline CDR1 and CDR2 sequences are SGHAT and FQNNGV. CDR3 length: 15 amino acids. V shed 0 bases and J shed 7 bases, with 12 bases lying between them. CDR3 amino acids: CASSLDFLGGGELFF. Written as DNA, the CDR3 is TGTGCCAGCAGCTTAGATTTTCTAGGGGGCGGGGAGCTGTTTTTT.

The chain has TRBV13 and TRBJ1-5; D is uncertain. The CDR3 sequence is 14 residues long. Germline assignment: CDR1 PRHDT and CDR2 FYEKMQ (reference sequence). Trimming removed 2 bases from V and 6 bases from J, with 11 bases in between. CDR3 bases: TGTGCCAGCAGCTTATCCCGGGGAACTCAGCCCCAGCATTTT. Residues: CASSLSRGTQPQHF.

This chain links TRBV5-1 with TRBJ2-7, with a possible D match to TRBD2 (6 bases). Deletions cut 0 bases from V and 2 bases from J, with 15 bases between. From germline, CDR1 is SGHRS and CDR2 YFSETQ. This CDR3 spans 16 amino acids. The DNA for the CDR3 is TGCGCCAGCAGCTTGGCAATGGCGGGGAGGACCTACGAGCAGTACTTC. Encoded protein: CASSLAMAGRTYEQYF.

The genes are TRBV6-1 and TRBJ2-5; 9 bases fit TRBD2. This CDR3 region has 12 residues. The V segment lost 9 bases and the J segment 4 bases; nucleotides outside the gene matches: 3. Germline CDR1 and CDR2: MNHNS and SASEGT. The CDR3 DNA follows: TGTGCCAGTGATAGCGGGGGAGAGACCCAGTACTTC. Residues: CASDSGGETQYF.

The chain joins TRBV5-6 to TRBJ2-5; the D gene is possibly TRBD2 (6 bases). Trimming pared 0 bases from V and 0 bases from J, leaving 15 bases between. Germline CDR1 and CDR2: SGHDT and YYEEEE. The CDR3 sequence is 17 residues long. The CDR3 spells CASSLGAAGPNQETQYF. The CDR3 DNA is TGTGCCAGCAGCTTGGGTGCAGCGGGCCCAAACCAAGAGACCCAGTACTTC.

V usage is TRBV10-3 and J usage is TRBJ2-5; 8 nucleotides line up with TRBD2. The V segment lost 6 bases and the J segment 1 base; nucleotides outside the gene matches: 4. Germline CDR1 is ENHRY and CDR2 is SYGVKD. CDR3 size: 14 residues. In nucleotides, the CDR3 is TGTGCCATCAGGCGGGGGGATGCCCAAGAGACCCAGTACTTC. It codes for CAIRRGDAQETQYF.

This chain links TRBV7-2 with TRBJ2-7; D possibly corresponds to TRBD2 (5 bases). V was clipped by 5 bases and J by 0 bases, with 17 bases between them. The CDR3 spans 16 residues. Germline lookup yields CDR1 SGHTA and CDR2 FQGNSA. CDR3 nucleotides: TGTGCCAGCAGCCTAGGTCCAGCGGCGATCTCCTACGAGCAGTACTTC. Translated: CASSLGPAAISYEQYF.

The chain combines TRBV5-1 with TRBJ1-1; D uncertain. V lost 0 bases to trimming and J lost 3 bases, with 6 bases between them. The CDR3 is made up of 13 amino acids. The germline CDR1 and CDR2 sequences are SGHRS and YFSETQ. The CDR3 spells CASSLGEHTEAFF. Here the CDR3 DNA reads TGCGCCAGCAGCTTGGGCGAACACACTGAAGCTTTCTTT.

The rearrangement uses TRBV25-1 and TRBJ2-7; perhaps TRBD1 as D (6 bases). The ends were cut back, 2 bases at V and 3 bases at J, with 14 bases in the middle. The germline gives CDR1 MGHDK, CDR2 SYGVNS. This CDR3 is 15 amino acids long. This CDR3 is CASSETGQPHYEQYF. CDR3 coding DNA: TGTGCCAGCAGTGAAACGGGACAACCTCACTACGAGCAGTACTTC.

CDR3 sequence: CASSLGTGGEQYF. DNA of the CDR3: TGTGCCAGCAGCCTCGGGACTGGGGGGGAGCAGTACTTC. The J gene is TRBJ2-7, the V gene TRBV6-5, with D possibly TRBD2 on 6 matching bases. The CDR3 runs 13 residues. Germline assignment: CDR1 MNHEY and CDR2 SVGAGI. Trimming stripped 6 bases from V and 7 bases from J, with 16 bases between.

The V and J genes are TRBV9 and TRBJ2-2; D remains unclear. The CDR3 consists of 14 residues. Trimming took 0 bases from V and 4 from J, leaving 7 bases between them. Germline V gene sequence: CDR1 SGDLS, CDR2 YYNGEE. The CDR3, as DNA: TGTGCCAGCAGCGTAGGTCGTAGCACCGGGGAGCTGTTTTTT. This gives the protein CASSVGRSTGELFF.

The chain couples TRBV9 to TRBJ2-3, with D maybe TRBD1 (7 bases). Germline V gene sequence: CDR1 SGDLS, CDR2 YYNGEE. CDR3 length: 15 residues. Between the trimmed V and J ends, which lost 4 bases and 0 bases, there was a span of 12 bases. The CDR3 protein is CASSKTGRSTDTQYF. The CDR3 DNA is TGTGCCAGCAGCAAGACAGGGAGGAGCACAGATACGCAGTATTTT.

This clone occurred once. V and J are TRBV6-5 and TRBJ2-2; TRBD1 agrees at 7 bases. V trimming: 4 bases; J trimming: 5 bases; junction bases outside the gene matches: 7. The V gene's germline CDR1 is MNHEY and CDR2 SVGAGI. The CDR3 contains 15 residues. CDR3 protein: CASSSPRQGTGELFF. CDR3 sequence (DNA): TGTGCCAGCAGTTCCCCAAGACAGGGAACCGGGGAGCTGTTTTTT.

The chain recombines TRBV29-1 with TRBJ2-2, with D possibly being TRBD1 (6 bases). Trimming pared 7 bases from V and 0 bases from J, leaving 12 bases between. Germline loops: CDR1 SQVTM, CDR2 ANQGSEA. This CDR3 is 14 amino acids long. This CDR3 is CSARQVSNTGELFF. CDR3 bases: TGCAGCGCTAGACAGGTCTCGAACACCGGGGAGCTGTTTTTT.

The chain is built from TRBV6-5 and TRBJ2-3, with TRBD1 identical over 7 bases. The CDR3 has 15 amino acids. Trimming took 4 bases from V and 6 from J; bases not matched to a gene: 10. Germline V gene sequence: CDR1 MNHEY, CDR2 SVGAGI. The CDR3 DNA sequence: TGTGCCAGCAGTTCACTCGAGGGGGCTGGGGATACGCAGTATTTT. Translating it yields CASSSLEGAGDTQYF.

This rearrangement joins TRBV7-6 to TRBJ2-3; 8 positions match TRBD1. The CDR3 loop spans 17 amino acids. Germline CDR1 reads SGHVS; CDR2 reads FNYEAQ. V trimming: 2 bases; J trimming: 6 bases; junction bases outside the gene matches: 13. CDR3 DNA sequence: TGTGCCAGCAGCTTAACCAGCGGACAGGGACTGAGGGATACGCAGTATTTT. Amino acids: CASSLTSGQGLRDTQYF.

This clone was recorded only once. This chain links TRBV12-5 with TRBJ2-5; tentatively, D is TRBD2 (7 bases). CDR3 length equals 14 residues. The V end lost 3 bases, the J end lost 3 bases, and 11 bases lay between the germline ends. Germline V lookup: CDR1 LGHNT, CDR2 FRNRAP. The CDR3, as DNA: TGTGCTAGTGGTTTAGGGGGAGGGGAAGAGACCCAGTACTTC. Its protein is CASGLGGGEETQYF.